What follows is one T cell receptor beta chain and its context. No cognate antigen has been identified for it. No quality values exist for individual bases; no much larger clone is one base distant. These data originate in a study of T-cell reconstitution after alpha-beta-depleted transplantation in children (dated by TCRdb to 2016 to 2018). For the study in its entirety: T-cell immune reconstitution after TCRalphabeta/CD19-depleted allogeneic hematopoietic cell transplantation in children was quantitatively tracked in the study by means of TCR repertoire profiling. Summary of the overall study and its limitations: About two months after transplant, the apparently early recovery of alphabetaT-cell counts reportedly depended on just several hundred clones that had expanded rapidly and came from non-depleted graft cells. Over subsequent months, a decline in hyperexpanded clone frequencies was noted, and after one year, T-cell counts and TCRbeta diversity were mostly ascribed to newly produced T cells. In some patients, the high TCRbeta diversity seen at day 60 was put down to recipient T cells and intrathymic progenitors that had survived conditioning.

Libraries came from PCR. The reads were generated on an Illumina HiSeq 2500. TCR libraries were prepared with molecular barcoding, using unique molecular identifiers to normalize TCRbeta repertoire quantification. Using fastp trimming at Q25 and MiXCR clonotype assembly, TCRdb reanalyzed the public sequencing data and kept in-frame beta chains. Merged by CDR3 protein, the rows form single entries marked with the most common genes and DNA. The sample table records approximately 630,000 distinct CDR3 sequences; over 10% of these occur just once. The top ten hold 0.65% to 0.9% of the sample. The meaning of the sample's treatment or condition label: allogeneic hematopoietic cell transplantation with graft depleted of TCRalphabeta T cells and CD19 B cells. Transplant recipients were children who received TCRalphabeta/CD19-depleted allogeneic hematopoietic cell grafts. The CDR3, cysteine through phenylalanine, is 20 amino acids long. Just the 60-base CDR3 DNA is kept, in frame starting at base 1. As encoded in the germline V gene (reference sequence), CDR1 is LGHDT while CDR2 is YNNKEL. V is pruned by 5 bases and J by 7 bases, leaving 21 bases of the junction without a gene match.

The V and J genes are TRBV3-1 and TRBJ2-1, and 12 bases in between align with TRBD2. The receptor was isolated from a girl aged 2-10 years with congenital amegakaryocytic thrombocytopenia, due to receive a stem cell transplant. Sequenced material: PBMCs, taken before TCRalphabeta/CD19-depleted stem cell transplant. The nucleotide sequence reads TGTGCCAGCAGCTCGCCCTTATACACGCCGACTAGCGGGAGAGGTAATGAGCAGTTCTTC. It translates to CASSSPLYTPTSGRGNEQFF.